This T cell receptor (beta chain) is drawn from a study of blood T cell repertoires in COVID-19. Clones were read by immunoSEQ multiplex PCR, and TCRdb kept only the in-frame ones, dropping some. The data contain about 200,000 clones, about nine tenths of them seen just once; the ten biggest clones take up around 2.1%. Sequenced: PBMCs or T cells enriched from blood (not recorded which). The sequence was collected from a woman aged 25 to 39 who had recovered from COVID-19.

CDR3 sequence: CAWRLLGGGSEKLFF. CDR3 DNA: TGTGCCTGGAGACTATTGGGTGGTGGATCTGAAAAACTGTTTTTT. This chain joins TRBV30 and TRBJ1-4, with D uncertain. Germline V lookup: CDR1 GTSNPN, CDR2 SVGIG (reference sequence). This CDR3 has 15 residues. With 3 bases removed from V and 7 bases from J, the gap between germline ends came to 18 bases.